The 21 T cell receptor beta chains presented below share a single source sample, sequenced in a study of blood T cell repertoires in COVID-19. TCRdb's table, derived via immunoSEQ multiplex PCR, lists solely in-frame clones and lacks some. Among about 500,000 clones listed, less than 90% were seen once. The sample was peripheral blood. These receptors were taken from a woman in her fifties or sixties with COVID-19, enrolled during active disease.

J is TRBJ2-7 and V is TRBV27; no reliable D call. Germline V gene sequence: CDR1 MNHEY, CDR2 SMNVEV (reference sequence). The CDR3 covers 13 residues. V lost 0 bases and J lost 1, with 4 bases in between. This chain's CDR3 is CASSLSLSYEQYF. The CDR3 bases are TGTGCCAGCAGTTTATCCCTTTCCTACGAGCAGTACTTC.

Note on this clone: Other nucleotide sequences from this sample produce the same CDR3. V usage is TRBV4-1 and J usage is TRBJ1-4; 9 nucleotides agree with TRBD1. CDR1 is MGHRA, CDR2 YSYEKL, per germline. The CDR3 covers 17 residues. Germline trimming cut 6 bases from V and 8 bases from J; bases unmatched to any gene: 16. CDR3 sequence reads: CASSRISLQGAGEKLFF. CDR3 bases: TGCGCCAGCAGTCGCATATCCCTACAGGGGGCTGGGGAAAAACTGTTTTTT.

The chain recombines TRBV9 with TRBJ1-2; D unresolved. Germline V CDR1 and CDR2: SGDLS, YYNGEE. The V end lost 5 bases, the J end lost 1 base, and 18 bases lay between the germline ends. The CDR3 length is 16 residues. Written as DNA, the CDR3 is TGTGCCAGCAGTCCCCCCGGCAGGAAATATAACTATGGCTACACCTTC. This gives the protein CASSPPGRKYNYGYTF.

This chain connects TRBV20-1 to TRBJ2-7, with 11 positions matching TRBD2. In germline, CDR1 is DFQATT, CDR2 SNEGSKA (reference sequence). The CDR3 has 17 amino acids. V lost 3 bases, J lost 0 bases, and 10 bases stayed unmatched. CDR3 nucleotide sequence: TGCAGTGCTAGTATCACTAGCGGGGGATCCTCCTCCTACGAGCAGTACTTC. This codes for CSASITSGGSSSYEQYF.

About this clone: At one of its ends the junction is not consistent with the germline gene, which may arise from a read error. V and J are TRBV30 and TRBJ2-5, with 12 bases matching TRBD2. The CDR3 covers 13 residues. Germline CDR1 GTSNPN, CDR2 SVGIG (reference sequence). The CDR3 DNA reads TGTGCCCTCAGCCGGGCTAGCGGGGGGGCCTGCCACTTC. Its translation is CALSRASGGACHF.

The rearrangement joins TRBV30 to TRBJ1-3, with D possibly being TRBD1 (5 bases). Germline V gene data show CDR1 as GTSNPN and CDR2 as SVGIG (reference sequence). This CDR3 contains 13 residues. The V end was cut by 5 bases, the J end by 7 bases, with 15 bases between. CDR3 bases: TGTGCCTGGCAGGGACTCCTTATCAACACCATATATTTT. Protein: CAWQGLLINTIYF.

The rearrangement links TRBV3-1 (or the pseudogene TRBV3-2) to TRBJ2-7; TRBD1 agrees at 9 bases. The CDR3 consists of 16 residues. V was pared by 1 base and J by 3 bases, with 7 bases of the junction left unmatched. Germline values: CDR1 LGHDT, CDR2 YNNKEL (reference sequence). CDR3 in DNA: TGTGCCAGCAGCCAAGCCTCCGGGACAGGGTACTACGAGCAGTACTTC. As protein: CASSQASGTGYYEQYF.

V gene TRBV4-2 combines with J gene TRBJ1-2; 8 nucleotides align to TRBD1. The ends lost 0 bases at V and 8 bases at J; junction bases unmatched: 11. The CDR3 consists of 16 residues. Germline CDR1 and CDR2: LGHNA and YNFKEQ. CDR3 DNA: TGTGCCAGCAGCCAAGATGTGACAGGGGCGGTGCGAGGCTACACCTTC. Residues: CASSQDVTGAVRGYTF.

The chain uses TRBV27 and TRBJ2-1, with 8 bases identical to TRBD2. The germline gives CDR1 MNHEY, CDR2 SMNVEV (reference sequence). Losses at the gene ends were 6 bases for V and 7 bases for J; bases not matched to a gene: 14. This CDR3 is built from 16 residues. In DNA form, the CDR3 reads TGTGCCAGCAGGACTGAGCCAGGGCGGGGGGTAAATGAGCAGTTCTTC. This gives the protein CASRTEPGRGVNEQFF.

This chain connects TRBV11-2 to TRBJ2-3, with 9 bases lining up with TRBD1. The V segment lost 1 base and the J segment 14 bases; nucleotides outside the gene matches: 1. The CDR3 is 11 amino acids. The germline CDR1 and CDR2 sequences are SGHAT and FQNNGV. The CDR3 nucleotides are TGTGCCAGCAGCTTAGGGACAGGGGTGTATTTT. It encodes CASSLGTGVYF. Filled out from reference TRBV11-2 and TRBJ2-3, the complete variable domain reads EAGVAQSPRYKIIEKRQSVAFWCNPISGHATLYWYQQILGQGPKLLIQFQNNGVVDDSQLPKDRFSAERLKGVDSTLKIQPAKLEDSAVYLCASSLGTGVYFGPGTRLTVL.

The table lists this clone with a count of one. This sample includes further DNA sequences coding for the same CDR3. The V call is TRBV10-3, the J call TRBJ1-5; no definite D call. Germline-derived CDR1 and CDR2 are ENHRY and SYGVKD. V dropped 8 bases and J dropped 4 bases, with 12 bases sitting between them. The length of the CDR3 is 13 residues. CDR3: CAIGGGSNQPQHF. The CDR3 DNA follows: TGTGCCATCGGCGGAGGGAGTAATCAGCCCCAGCATTTT.

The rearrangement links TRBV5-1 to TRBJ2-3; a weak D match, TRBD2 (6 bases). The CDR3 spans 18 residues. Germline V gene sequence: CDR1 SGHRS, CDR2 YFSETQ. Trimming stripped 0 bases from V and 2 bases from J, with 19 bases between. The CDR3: CASSLGSLGRGFTDTQYF. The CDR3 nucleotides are TGCGCCAGCAGCTTGGGAAGTTTGGGACGGGGGTTCACAGATACGCAGTATTTT.

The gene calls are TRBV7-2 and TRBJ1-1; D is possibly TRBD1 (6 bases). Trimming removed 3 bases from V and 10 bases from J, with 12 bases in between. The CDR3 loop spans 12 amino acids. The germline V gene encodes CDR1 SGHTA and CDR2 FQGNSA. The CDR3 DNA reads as TGTGCCAGCAGCTTCGTACAAGGGGGAGCTTTCTTT. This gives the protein CASSFVQGGAFF.

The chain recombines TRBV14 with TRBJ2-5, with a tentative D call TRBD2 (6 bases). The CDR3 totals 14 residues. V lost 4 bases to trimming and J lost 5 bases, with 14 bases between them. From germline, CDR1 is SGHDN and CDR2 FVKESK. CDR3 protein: CASSPPGVGETQYF. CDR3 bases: TGTGCCAGCAGCCCCCCGGGAGTCGGGGAGACCCAGTACTTC.

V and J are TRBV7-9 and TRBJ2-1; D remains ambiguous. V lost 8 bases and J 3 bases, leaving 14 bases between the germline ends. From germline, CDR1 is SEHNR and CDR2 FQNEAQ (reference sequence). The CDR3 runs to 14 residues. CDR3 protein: CASEPVHLYNEQFF. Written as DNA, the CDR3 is TGTGCCAGCGAACCGGTGCACCTCTACAATGAGCAGTTCTTC.

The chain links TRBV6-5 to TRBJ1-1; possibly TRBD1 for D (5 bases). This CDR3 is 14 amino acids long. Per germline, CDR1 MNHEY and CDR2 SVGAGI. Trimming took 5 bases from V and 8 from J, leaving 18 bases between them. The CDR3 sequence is CASSPPGRAPEAFF. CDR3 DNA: TGTGCCAGCAGTCCCCCCGGCAGGGCACCCGAAGCTTTCTTT.

In DNA, the CDR3 is TGTGCCAGCAGCCAAGATGGTGGGACAGTTCAGCATTTT. As protein: CASSQDGGTVQHF. This chain connects TRBV3-1 (or the pseudogene TRBV3-2) to TRBJ1-5; 7 bases match TRBD1. Germline CDR1 and CDR2: LGHDT and YNNKEL (reference sequence). V dropped 0 bases and J dropped 13; count of bases not matched to a gene: 6. CDR3 length equals 13 residues.

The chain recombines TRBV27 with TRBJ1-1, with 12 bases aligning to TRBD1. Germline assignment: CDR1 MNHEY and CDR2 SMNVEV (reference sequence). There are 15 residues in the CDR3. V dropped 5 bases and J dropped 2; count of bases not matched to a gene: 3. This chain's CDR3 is CASSAGTGGNTEAFF. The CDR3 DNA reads TGTGCCAGCAGTGCCGGGACAGGGGGCAACACTGAAGCTTTCTTT.

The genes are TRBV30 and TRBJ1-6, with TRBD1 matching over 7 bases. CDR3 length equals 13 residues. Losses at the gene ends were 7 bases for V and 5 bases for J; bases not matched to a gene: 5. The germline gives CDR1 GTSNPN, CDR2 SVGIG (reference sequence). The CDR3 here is CASGTAHNSPLHF. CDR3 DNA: TGTGCCTCAGGGACAGCCCATAATTCACCCCTCCACTTT.

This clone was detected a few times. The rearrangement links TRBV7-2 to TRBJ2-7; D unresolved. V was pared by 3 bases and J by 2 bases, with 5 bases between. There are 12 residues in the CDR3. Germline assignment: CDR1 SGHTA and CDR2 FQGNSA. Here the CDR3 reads CASSFTAYEQYF. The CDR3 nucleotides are TGTGCCAGCAGCTTCACGGCCTACGAGCAGTACTTC.

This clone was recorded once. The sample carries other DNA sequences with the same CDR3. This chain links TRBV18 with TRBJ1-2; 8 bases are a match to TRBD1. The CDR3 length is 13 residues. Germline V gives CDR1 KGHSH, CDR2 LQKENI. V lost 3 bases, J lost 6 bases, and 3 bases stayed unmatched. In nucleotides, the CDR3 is TGTGCCAGCTCACCTGGGACAGGCCATGGCTACACCTTC. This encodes CASSPGTGHGYTF.